The 27 T cell receptor beta chains reported below all come from one sample, sequenced in a study of early T cells in non-severe SARS-CoV-2 infection. One entry per CDR3 protein, called by TCRdb with MiXCR from the 5' RACE reads. Among about 50,000 distinct CDR3 sequences listed, 5.4% were seen once. Material: whole blood, obtained at baseline. The source is an adult who was a healthcare worker with PCR-confirmed SARS-CoV-2 infection or an uninfected control (not recorded which).

This clonotype was detected many times. The chain carries TRBV25-1 and TRBJ2-3; no clear D gene. Deletions cut 2 bases from V and 0 bases from J, with 9 bases between. The length of the CDR3 is 15 residues. CDR1 is MGHDK and CDR2 is SYGVNS in the germline V gene. Here the CDR3 reads CASSEVRGSTDTQYF. In DNA form, the CDR3 reads TGTGCCAGCAGTGAAGTCAGAGGCAGCACAGATACGCAGTATTTT.

Many counts were recorded for this clonotype. This rearrangement joins TRBV11-2 to TRBJ2-7; 7 nucleotides match TRBD2. The CDR3 has 15 residues. Germline assignment: CDR1 SGHAT and CDR2 FQNNGV. The V and J ends lost 4 bases and 6 bases, in that order; junction bases with no gene match: 12. In DNA form, the CDR3 reads TGTGCCAGCAGCTACAACGGGGAGGGAGCCAGCGAGCAGTACTTC. Translated, it gives CASSYNGEGASEQYF.

This clonotype was picked up a small number of times. V usage is TRBV7-2 and J usage is TRBJ1-4; D is unclear. Looked up from germline, CDR1 is SGHTA and CDR2 is FQGNSA. The CDR3 totals 12 residues. Trimming removed 5 bases at V and 8 bases at J, with 9 bases between. CDR3 protein: CASSTSDEKLFF. The CDR3 nucleotides are TGTGCCAGCAGCACTTCCGACGAAAAACTGTTTTTT.

This clonotype was recorded a few times. The chain carries TRBV28 and TRBJ2-7, with TRBD2 identical over 9 bases. The CDR3 totals 18 residues. Germline values: CDR1 MDHEN, CDR2 SYDVKM. The junction had 12 bases not matched to a gene; V was cut back by 2 bases and J by 1 base. CDR3 nucleotide sequence: TGTGCCAGCAGTTTAATAAAGGGGGCTAGCGGGACTTCCTACGAGCAGTACTTC. Translating gives CASSLIKGASGTSYEQYF.

The chain couples TRBV27 to TRBJ1-5; D unclear. The CDR3 consists of 15 residues. CDR1 is MNHEY and CDR2 is SMNVEV in the germline V gene (reference sequence). The V end was cut by 3 bases, the J end by 1 base, with 10 bases between. The CDR3 DNA reads TGTGCCAGCAGTTTTGGAGGGAAGAGCAATCAGCCCCAGCATTTT. Its protein is CASSFGGKSNQPQHF.

This clonotype appeared a few times. The rearrangement joins TRBV25-1 to TRBJ1-2; 7 bases are shared with TRBD1. The V gene end was trimmed by 5 bases and the J gene end by 7 bases; junction bases not matched to a gene: 7. The CDR3 sequence is 13 residues long. Germline assignment: CDR1 MGHDK and CDR2 SYGVNS. CDR3 region: CASSPRDSGGYTF. Written as DNA, the CDR3 is TGTGCCAGCAGTCCCCGGGACAGCGGTGGCTACACCTTC.

This clonotype was found many times. V is TRBV28 and J is TRBJ1-4; the match to TRBD1 covers 7 bases. Trimming removed 3 bases from V and 8 bases from J; junction bases left unmatched: 9. The germline gives CDR1 MDHEN, CDR2 SYDVKM. The CDR3 extends over 15 amino acids. The CDR3 DNA follows: TGTGCCAGCAGTTTTTGGACAGGCCTTGGGGAAAAACTGTTTTTT. It yields the protein CASSFWTGLGEKLFF.

This clonotype has just a few counts. V gene TRBV4-1 combines with J gene TRBJ2-7; tentatively, D is TRBD2 (7 bases). Germline V gene lookup returns CDR1 MGHRA and CDR2 YSYEKL. The CDR3 covers 20 residues. V was pared by 4 bases and J by 4 bases, with 32 bases between. DNA for the CDR3: TGCGCCAGCAGCCTCCACCCCCCAGCGGGAATAAAGGGGGGCTATTACGAGCAGTACTTC. Encoded protein: CASSLHPPAGIKGGYYEQYF.

This clonotype was picked up many times. The chain couples TRBV20-1 to TRBJ2-7, with no clear D. Germline V CDR1 and CDR2: DFQATT, SNEGSKA (reference sequence). Trimming removed 4 bases at V and 6 bases at J, with 22 bases between. The CDR3 has 15 residues. The CDR3 here is CSATFGAFRFSEQYF. Here the CDR3 DNA reads TGCAGTGCTACCTTTGGCGCATTCCGATTCTCCGAGCAGTACTTC.

V is TRBV7-6 and J is TRBJ2-2; D could derive from TRBD1 or TRBD2 (6 bases each). Germline CDR1 and CDR2: SGHVS and FNYEAQ. The CDR3 runs to 17 residues. Trimming stripped 2 bases from V and 0 bases from J, with 13 bases between. The CDR3 DNA follows: TGTGCCAGCAGCTTAAGGGGGGCGGTCGCGAACACCGGGGAGCTGTTTTTT. This codes for CASSLRGAVANTGELFF.

This clonotype was observed at least ten times. CDR3 bases: TGTGCCAGCAGTTTAGTAGCGGGGAGAGAGACCCAGTACTTC. Amino acids: CASSLVAGRETQYF. The chain is built from TRBV27 and TRBJ2-5; 8 bases are shared with TRBD2. The CDR3 runs 14 residues. The germline gives CDR1 MNHEY, CDR2 SMNVEV (reference sequence). J was trimmed by 4 bases and V by 2 bases; bases with no gene match: 3.

The chain's CDR3 is CASSLMGTGELFF. The CDR3 region has the DNA TGTGCCAGCAGCTTAATGGGAACCGGGGAGCTGTTTTTT. The chain recombines TRBV7-9 with TRBJ2-2; no clear D gene. The CDR3 contains 13 residues. Trimming removed 2 bases at V and 5 bases at J, with 6 bases between. CDR1 and CDR2 (germline): SEHNR, FQNEAQ (reference sequence).

This clonotype was counted a few times. V usage is TRBV20-1 and J usage is TRBJ1-4; TRBD1 aligns across 7 bases. Trimming took 4 bases from V and 0 from J; bases not matched to a gene: 5. The CDR3 sequence is 15 residues long. Germline V lookup: CDR1 DFQATT, CDR2 SNEGSKA (reference sequence). CDR3 sequence: CSANDRDTTNEKLFF. CDR3 in DNA: TGCAGTGCTAATGACAGGGATACAACTAATGAAAAACTGTTTTTT.

This clonotype was found many times. The CDR3 loop reads CASSLLGSNQPQHF. DNA for the CDR3: TGTGCCAGCAGTTTATTGGGAAGCAATCAGCCCCAGCATTTT. The gene calls are TRBV27 and TRBJ1-5; D is unresolved. V was pared by 1 base and J by 1 base, with 5 bases between. The CDR3 loop spans 14 amino acids. From germline, CDR1 is MNHEY and CDR2 SMNVEV (reference sequence).

This clonotype was counted ten times or more. V and J are TRBV27 and TRBJ2-7, with TRBD2 as a possible D gene (6 bases). The CDR3 contains 14 residues. CDR1 is MNHEY and CDR2 is SMNVEV in the germline V gene (reference sequence). Trimming removed 4 bases at V and 4 bases at J, with 14 bases between. In DNA, the CDR3 is TGTGCCAGCAGTTCTGGGGGACTGTTGTACGAGCAGTACTTC. This codes for CASSSGGLLYEQYF.

Many counts were recorded for this clonotype. The chain uses TRBV7-9 and TRBJ1-1; D gene unclear. Germline V gene lookup returns CDR1 SEHNR and CDR2 FQNEAQ (reference sequence). V lost 5 bases and J lost 2, with 15 bases in between. The CDR3 is 15 residues long. The CDR3 here is CASSLLPDGNTEAFF. The CDR3 nucleotides read TGTGCCAGCAGCCTACTCCCGGACGGAAACACTGAAGCTTTCTTT. The full variable domain, its missing parts supplied by reference TRBV7-9 and TRBJ1-1, is DTGVSQNPRHKITKRGQNVTFRCDPISEHNRLYWYRQTLGQGPEFLTYFQNEAQLEKSRLLSDRFSAERPKGSFSTLEIQRTEQGDSAMYLCASSLLPDGNTEAFFGQGTRLTVV.

This clonotype is medium-sized (0.01 to 0.1%). The genes are TRBV23-1 and TRBJ1-1; 8 bases map to TRBD1. TRBV23-1 is recorded as an ORF, its role being uncertain. There are 14 residues in the CDR3. V lost 0 bases and J lost 3; bases outside the gene matches: 0. This CDR3 is CASSQSDRDTEAFF. CDR3 coding DNA: TGCGCCAGCAGTCAATCGGACAGGGACACTGAAGCTTTCTTT.

This clonotype was observed at least ten times. The J gene is TRBJ2-2, the V gene TRBV19; 9 positions agree with TRBD1. This CDR3 has 15 amino acids. The germline V gene has CDR1 LNHDA and CDR2 SQIVND (reference sequence). The junction had 6 bases not matched to a gene; V was cut back by 7 bases and J by 3 bases. CDR3 sequence: CASTPGTGYTGELFF. CDR3 sequence (DNA): TGTGCCAGTACTCCCGGGACAGGGTACACCGGGGAGCTGTTTTTT.

This clonotype was counted between two and nine times. The genes are TRBV30 and TRBJ1-5; no clear D. The germline V gene encodes CDR1 GTSNPN and CDR2 SVGIG (reference sequence). The CDR3 covers 15 residues. The V and J ends lost 5 bases and 0 bases respectively, with 14 bases between them. CDR3 DNA: TGTGCCTGGGGCTCACAGACGATTAGCAATCAGCCCCAGCATTTT. It specifies CAWGSQTISNQPQHF.

This clonotype was recorded many times. The rearrangement uses TRBV20-1 and TRBJ1-2; D remains unclear. The V and J ends lost 0 bases and 2 bases respectively, with 4 bases between them. This CDR3 spans 12 amino acids. Germline CDR1 reads DFQATT; CDR2 reads SNEGSKA (reference sequence). Written as DNA, the CDR3 is TGCAGTGCTAGAGAACAGAACTATGGCTACACCTTC. Translating gives CSAREQNYGYTF.

This clonotype was counted only a few times. The chain has TRBV2 and TRBJ2-3; D gene ambiguous. The CDR3 is 12 amino acids. Germline values: CDR1 SNHLY, CDR2 FYNNEI. The V end lost 3 bases, the J end lost 9 bases, and 10 bases lay between the germline ends. CDR3 DNA sequence: TGTGCCAGCAGTGAGGTGGGGAACACGCAGTATTTT. This encodes CASSEVGNTQYF.

This clonotype was recorded many times. The chain employs TRBV18 and TRBJ1-1; possible D gene TRBD1, 5 bases. Deletions cut 3 bases from V and 5 bases from J, with 10 bases between. This CDR3 has 13 amino acids. Per the germline V gene, CDR1 is KGHSH and CDR2 is LQKENI. The CDR3 bases are TGTGCCAGCTCACCGGGGGGTTGGACTGAAGCTTTCTTT. It codes for CASSPGGWTEAFF.

In this sample, this clonotype turned up many times. The chain employs TRBV10-2 and TRBJ2-3, with D unresolved. The CDR3 totals 13 residues. CDR1 and CDR2 from the germline V gene are WSHSY and SAAADI. Trimming pared 6 bases from V and 9 bases from J, leaving 16 bases between. The DNA of the CDR3 is TGCGCCAGCAGGTTCGCTGGGTCGGAGACGCAGTATTTT. Its protein product is CASRFAGSETQYF.

In its sample, this clonotype was seen a few times. The J gene is TRBJ2-2, the V gene TRBV7-3; TRBD2 might be the D (5 bases). V lost 5 bases to trimming and J lost 0 bases, with 16 bases between them. From germline, CDR1 is SGHTA and CDR2 FQGTGA. The CDR3 loop spans 17 amino acids. CDR3 bases: TGTGCCAGCAGCCCCCCCCTCCTAGCCTCGAACACCGGGGAGCTGTTTTTT. As protein: CASSPPLLASNTGELFF.

This clonotype was recorded many times. The chain employs TRBV10-3 and TRBJ2-7; the D call may be TRBD1 or TRBD2 (5 bases each). The V end lost 10 bases, the J end lost 7 bases, and 14 bases lay between the germline ends. The CDR3 loop spans 11 amino acids. Germline assignment: CDR1 ENHRY and CDR2 SYGVKD. CDR3 region: CATRGAQEQYF. In DNA, the CDR3 is TGTGCCACCAGAGGGGCGCAAGAGCAGTACTTC.

This clonotype has a count of ten or more. This rearrangement joins TRBV7-9 to TRBJ2-7; no firm D call. Per germline, CDR1 SEHNR and CDR2 FQNEAQ (reference sequence). The CDR3 has 14 residues. V was cut by 5 bases and J by 3 bases, with 14 bases left in between. The CDR3 loop reads CASSLTLGNYEQYF. The CDR3 nucleotides are TGTGCCAGCAGCCTGACACTGGGGAACTACGAGCAGTACTTC.

This clonotype was observed many times. The V gene is TRBV27, the J gene TRBJ2-7; 9 bases line up with TRBD2. The V segment lost 4 bases and the J segment 2 bases; nucleotides outside the gene matches: 6. Germline V lookup: CDR1 MNHEY, CDR2 SMNVEV (reference sequence). There are 15 residues in the CDR3. DNA for the CDR3: TGTGCCAGCAGTTCATTGACTAGCGGAGCCTACGAGCAGTACTTC. Amino acids: CASSSLTSGAYEQYF.